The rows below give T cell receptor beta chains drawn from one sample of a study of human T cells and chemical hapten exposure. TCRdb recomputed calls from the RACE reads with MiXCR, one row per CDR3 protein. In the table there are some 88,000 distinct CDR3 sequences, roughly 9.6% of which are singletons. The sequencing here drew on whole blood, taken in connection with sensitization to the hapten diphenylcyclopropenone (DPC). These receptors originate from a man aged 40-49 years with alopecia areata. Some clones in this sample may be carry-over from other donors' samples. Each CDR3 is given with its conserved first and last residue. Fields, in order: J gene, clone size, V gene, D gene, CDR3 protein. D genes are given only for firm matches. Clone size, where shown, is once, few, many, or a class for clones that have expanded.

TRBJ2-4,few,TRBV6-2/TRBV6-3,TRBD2,CASSSGLAVTKNIQYF
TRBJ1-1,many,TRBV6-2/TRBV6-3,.,CASSYSSRSIEAFF
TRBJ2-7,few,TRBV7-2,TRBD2,CASSQGSGRAREQYF
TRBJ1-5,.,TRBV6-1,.,CASSESTVNQPQHF
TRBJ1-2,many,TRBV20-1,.,CSASTESNYGYTF
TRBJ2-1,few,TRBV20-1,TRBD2,CSEPSGRGNEQFF
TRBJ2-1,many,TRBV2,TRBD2,CASSEALAGAYNEQFF
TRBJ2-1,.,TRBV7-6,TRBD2,CASSYPAGTSGRATYNEQFF
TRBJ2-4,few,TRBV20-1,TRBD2,CSVGGKEVAKNIQYF
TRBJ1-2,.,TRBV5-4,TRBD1,CASSSEGTGLGYTF
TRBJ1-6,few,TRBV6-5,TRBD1,CASSYSIAGTGSYNSPLHF
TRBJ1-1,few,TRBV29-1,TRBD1,CSVGTGGGSNTEAFF
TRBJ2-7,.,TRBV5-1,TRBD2,CASSEAGGAYEQYF
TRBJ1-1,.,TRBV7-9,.,CASSLSKAGLNTEAFF
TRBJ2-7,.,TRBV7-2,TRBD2,CASTTSGGTYEQYF
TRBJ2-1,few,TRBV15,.,CATSRGSADEQFF
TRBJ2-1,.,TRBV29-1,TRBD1,CSVGQGYNEQFF
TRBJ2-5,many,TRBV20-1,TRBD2,CRWGGGEDGQETQYF
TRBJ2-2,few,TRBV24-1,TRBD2,CATRGTSGKAGELFF
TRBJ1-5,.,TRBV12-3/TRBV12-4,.,CASSKQGGNQPQHF
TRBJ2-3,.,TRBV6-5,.,CASTKISGATQYF
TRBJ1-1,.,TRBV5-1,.,CASSSRGGVRTEAFF